These T cell receptor beta chains were read from a single sample in a study of identical twins. TCRdb passed the 5' RACE reads through MiXCR, listing each CDR3 protein once. The sample records a few hundred thousand distinct CDR3 sequences, around 9.6% being singletons. This sample also belongs to another study, concerning yellow fever vaccine responses in identical twins.

The sequenced sample was PBMCs. These receptors all stem from a woman aged 18-35 years in good health. CDR3s include the opening cysteine and the closing phenylalanine or tryptophan.

V,CDR3
TRBV7-2,CASSLSLFREGLKTQYF
TRBV29-1,CSVRATTGDEQFF
TRBV5-5,CASRPGLYNEQFF
TRBV28,CASRVVSRTEAFF
TRBV11-1,CASSLASGLAGATDTQYF
TRBV20-1,CSAQPPLSDGSRYEQYF
TRBV29-1,CSVEFRVQQQFF
TRBV15,CATNGGGNNEQFF
TRBV7-2,CASRSSGRAGDTQYF
TRBV20-1,CSARGQLGPDTQYF
TRBV24-1,CATSERDKNYGYTF
TRBV20-1,CSSIRTAKETQYF
TRBV20-1,CSATSSGGGSWTQYF
TRBV12-3/TRBV12-4,CASSLGGPRTTDTQYF
TRBV29-1,CSVEGDGRGSNYGYTF
TRBV7-8,CASKGLAERTGNEQFF
TRBV6-2/TRBV6-3,CASTFTQGTSGRIGYEQYF
TRBV10-3,CAISEGGLSGNIQYF
TRBV7-8,CASSLVPGKQETQYF
TRBV7-6,CASSLPVTSGSSYEQYF
TRBV21-1,CASSTRGPSETQYF
TRBV10-3,CAISVDRGDGANVLTF
TRBV11-2,CASSLILTGTGSSQETQYF
TRBV20-1,CSARGPYNEQFF
TRBV12-3/TRBV12-4,CASSTPREASYNEQFF
TRBV18,CASSLGQGRGDEQYF
TRBV7-8,CASSLAVGRGQETQYF
TRBV6-1,CASSEGWDYRYQETQYF
TRBV5-1,CASSPTWTDTGELFF
TRBV20-1,CSAATGGGLNTEAFF
TRBV20-1,CSASRAGASSTQYF
TRBV28,CASVEGRGETQYF
TRBV5-1,CASSPWGGGNEQFF
TRBV15,CATSRDEGTVSDEQFF
TRBV7-3,CASSGMGQGEDTQYF
TRBV9,CASSPLSHNEQFF
TRBV6-5,CASSYGGGRYNELF
TRBV12-3/TRBV12-4,CASRLTGTSGRYEQYF
TRBV5-1,CASSRSDRNYGYTF
TRBV2,CASSPPEGTYEQYF
TRBV7-9,CASSSLRGENTEAFF
TRBV11-3,CASSASPSATQYF
TRBV5-1,CASSLSPSGGADTQYF
TRBV6-2/TRBV6-3,CANTERGSIQETQYF
TRBV27,CASSPHTVAGVYEQYF